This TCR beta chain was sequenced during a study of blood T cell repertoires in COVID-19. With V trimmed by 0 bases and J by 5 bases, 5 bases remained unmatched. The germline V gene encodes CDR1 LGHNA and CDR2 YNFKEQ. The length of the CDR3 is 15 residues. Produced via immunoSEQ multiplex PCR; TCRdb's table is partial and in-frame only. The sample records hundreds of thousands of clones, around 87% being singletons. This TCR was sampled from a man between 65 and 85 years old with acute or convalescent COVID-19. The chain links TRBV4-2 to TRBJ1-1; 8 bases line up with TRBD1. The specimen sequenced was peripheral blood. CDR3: CASSQDTGGVTEAFF. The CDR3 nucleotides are TGTGCCAGCAGCCAAGACACAGGGGGAGTGACTGAAGCTTTCTTT.